This TCR beta chain was sequenced in a study of graft-versus-host responses after intestinal transplantation. Germline-derived CDR1 and CDR2 are LNHDA and SQIVND (reference sequence). V lost 5 bases, J lost 2 bases, and 5 bases stayed unmatched. The length of the CDR3 is 15 residues. Broader study findings: GvH clones detected in recipient marrow included some appearing first in ileum or blood.

Some clones are missing from TCRdb's copy, which holds only in-frame ones; the method was immunoSEQ multiplex PCR. The sample includes approximately 25,000 clones, about 94% of them seen just once. For this clone: Its specificity is unknown.

The V call is TRBV19, the J call TRBJ1-5, with TRBD1 matching 8 bases. The source material was PBMCs, sampled roughly 32 days after intestinal transplant. The source is a human patient who received an intestinal transplant, so some T cells may come from the graft donor. CDR3 sequence reads: CASSPQTGGNQPQHF. The CDR3 nucleotides are TGTGCCAGTAGTCCACAGACAGGGGGCAATCAGCCCCAGCATTTT. Based on the CDR3 plus reference TRBV19 and TRBJ1-5, the full variable domain is DGGITQSPKYLFRKEGQNVTLSCEQNLNHDAMYWYRQDPGQGLRLIYYSQIVNDFQKGDIAEGYSVSREKKESFPLTVTSAQKNPTAFYLCASSPQTGGNQPQHFGDGTRLSIL.